This note documents a single T cell receptor (beta chain) sequence. The target antigen is unknown. In TCRdb, the reads were re-called with MiXCR into one record per CDR3 protein. This table has some 920,000 distinct CDR3 sequences, around 32% appearing once. CDR3 length equals 15 residues. Germline loops: CDR1 DFQATT, CDR2 SNEGSKA (reference sequence). V was clipped by 1 base and J by 4 bases, with 14 bases between them. The data were taken from a study of T cell repertoires in cytomegalovirus infection. Findings and caveats of the study: Identification of carriers of CMV plus the relevant HLA was performed using cumulative public TCR beta family frequency.

The material was cultured CD8+ T cells from PBMCs, obtained from culture after CMV antigen stimulation. This chain uses TRBV20-1 with TRBJ1-5; D possibly corresponds to TRBD1 (6 bases). The clonotype comes from a human donor in good health (CMV status not recorded). Some clones in this sample may be carry-over from other donors' samples. The CDR3 DNA follows: TGCAGTGCTAGAGTGCCAGGGGCGTATAATCAGCCCCAGCATTTT. It translates to CSARVPGAYNQPQHF.